The TCR beta chain described here comes from a study of blood T cell repertoires in COVID-19. Study-wide background: Acute and convalescent COVID-19 samples came from the United States, Italy and Spain. T cells, B-cell-depleted T cells, or PBMCs supplied cDNA or gDNA.

In the original workflow: It was from reference gene primer amplification that nucleated cell counts were estimated. Produced via immunoSEQ multiplex PCR; TCRdb's table is partial and in-frame only. V and J calls and clone size are given by that table; D and trimming were obtained from the DNA. Of 180,000 or so clones listed, about nine tenths were seen once; the top ten hold about 1.6%. The origin of this receptor is a man between 18 and 35 years old with active or convalescent COVID-19. Material for sequencing was peripheral blood.

CDR3: CASTQGQNYGYTF. The CDR3 DNA is TGTGCCAGCACCCAGGGACAAAACTATGGCTACACCTTC. V and J are TRBV25-1 and TRBJ1-2, with D possibly matching TRBD1 (6 bases). With 7 bases removed from V and 2 bases from J, the gap between germline ends came to 11 bases. This CDR3 contains 13 residues. Germline assignment: CDR1 MGHDK and CDR2 SYGVNS.